This T cell receptor beta chain came from a study of blood T cells in healthy people across ages. This clonotype was found a few times. For the second PCR, which ran for roughly 6 to 12 cycles, a sample-barcoded 5' primer and a J-beta primer mix were used. TCRdb redid the calling of the 5' RACE reads with MiXCR, one entry per CDR3 protein. In the table there are about 1.7 million distinct CDR3 sequences, roughly 30% of which are singletons. Total RNA extraction produced at least 6 micrograms (per sample) for the study. This clonotype was obtained from a woman aged 30 to 39 in good health. Sequenced: blood.

In DNA, the CDR3 is TGTGCCAGCAGTATGAGATCGGGAGGACAAGAGACCCAGTACTTC. Protein product: CASSMRSGGQETQYF. The V gene is TRBV12-3 or TRBV12-4, the J gene TRBJ2-5, with TRBD2 matching 7 bases. Unmatched junction bases numbered 8, after V lost 5 bases and J lost 2 bases. The CDR3 has 15 amino acids.